This TCR beta chain originates from a study of PD-1 blockade in classical Hodgkin lymphoma. Broader study findings: By cycle point C4D1, TCR diversity had risen significantly in CD4+ cells (but not CD8+ cells).

Sequencing used immunoSEQ multiplex PCR; TCRdb keeps in-frame clones, though not all of them. The sample has 90,000 to 100,000 clones; 89% are singletons. This clone was detected only a few times. Its matching antigen is unknown. Following autologous stem cell transplantation, relapse occurred in every patient, and exposure to brentuximab vedotin varied. Germline-derived CDR1 and CDR2 are SGHVS and FNYEAQ. V was shortened by 4 bases and J by 6 bases, with 16 bases between the two germline ends. The CDR3 consists of 15 residues. The chain carries TRBV7-6 and TRBJ2-1; D is perhaps TRBD1 (6 bases). The sequence was obtained from a human donor with classical Hodgkin lymphoma. Material: peripheral blood mononuclear cells (PBMCs), obtained before the second cycle of nivolumab. The CDR3 DNA follows: TGTGCCAGCAGCTCTTTCGGGCTAGGGGGCAATGAGCAGTTCTTC. Protein: CASSSFGLGGNEQFF.